The source of this T cell receptor beta chain is a study of cytomegalovirus exposure and HLA in healthy donors. Study-wide findings and caveats: First-cohort TCR clusters tended to co-occur in the approximately 110 validation repertoires, a later analysis found. The study designated about 160 TCR beta chains cytomegalovirus-associated. In vitro checks showed that a few CMV-associated chains really do target CMV antigens.

The germline CDR1 and CDR2 sequences are LNHDA and SQIVND (reference sequence). The V gene lost 3 bases and the J gene lost 8 bases, with 16 bases spanning the gap. The length of the CDR3 is 14 residues. Of note for this clone: Its antigen remains unknown.

Clones were read by immunoSEQ multiplex PCR, and TCRdb kept only the in-frame ones, dropping some. Altogether roughly 120,000 clones are present, roughly 90% being singletons, with the ten largest covering around 2%. The V call is TRBV19, the J call TRBJ1-2; D is uncertain. Sequencing used PBMCs. The origin of this receptor is a young woman in good health and CMV-seronegative. CDR3 DNA sequence: TGTGCCAGTAGTATGCCCCGACGGGTTTACGGCTACACCTTC. Amino acid sequence: CASSMPRRVYGYTF.